These 5 T cell receptor beta chains share one sample of origin, sequenced in a study of blood T cell repertoires in COVID-19. Here immunoSEQ multiplex PCR was the method, and the copy in TCRdb shows in-frame clones only, minus some. The table includes under 350,000 clones, about nine tenths detected once. Sample: PBMCs or T cells enriched from blood (not recorded which). These receptors all come from a young man who had recovered from COVID-19.

This clone was picked up many times. V and J are TRBV4-1 and TRBJ2-3; 7 bases map to TRBD2. Germline V gene lookup returns CDR1 MGHRA and CDR2 YSYEKL. The CDR3 extends over 15 amino acids. The V gene end was trimmed by 1 base and the J gene end by 6 bases; junction bases not matched to a gene: 7. The chain's CDR3 is CASSQVSAGEDTQYF. The CDR3 nucleotides are TGCGCCAGCAGCCAAGTTTCTGCGGGGGAGGATACGCAGTATTTT.

The rearrangement uses TRBV7-6 and TRBJ2-1; weak D call: TRBD2 (5 bases). This CDR3 has 14 residues. Trimming shortened V by 0 bases and J by 7 bases, and 10 bases separated the two germline ends. Germline V gene sequence: CDR1 SGHVS, CDR2 FNYEAQ. The CDR3: CASSLASGWNEQFF. The CDR3 region has the DNA TGTGCCAGCAGCTTAGCATCGGGATGGAATGAGCAGTTCTTC. Full variable domain (missing parts from reference TRBV7-6 and TRBJ2-1): GAGVSQSPRYKVTKRGQDVALRCDPISGHVSLYWYRQALGQGPEFLTYFNYEAQQDKSGLPNDRFSAERPEGSISTLTIQRTEQRDSAMYRCASSLASGWNEQFFGPGTRLTVL.

In DNA, the CDR3 is TGTGCCAGCAGCGCGACTAGCGGGGGGGGATCCTACAATGAGCAGTTCTTC. Residues: CASSATSGGGSYNEQFF. The V call is TRBV7-2, the J call TRBJ2-1; TRBD2 matches at 14 bases. There are 17 residues in the CDR3. Germline assignment: CDR1 SGHTA and CDR2 FQGNSA. V lost 5 bases to trimming and J lost 1 base; unmatched junction nucleotides: 4.

The chain has TRBV18 and TRBJ1-2, with 7 positions matching TRBD1. CDR1 and CDR2 (germline): KGHSH, LQKENI. The CDR3 is 15 amino acids. V gave up 0 bases and J gave up 6 bases; unmatched junction bases: 7. The CDR3 region is CASSPPGTVRDGYTF. For the CDR3, the DNA is TGTGCCAGCTCACCACCCGGGACAGTTCGGGATGGCTACACCTTC.

A few counts support this clone. The V and J genes are TRBV6-1 and TRBJ2-3, with 12 bases matching TRBD2. V trimming: 4 bases; J trimming: 2 bases; junction bases outside the gene matches: 10. Germline V CDR1 and CDR2: MNHNS, SASEGT. CDR3 length equals 18 residues. CDR3 nucleotides: TGTGCCAGCAGTGCCGTCGCAACTAGCGGGGGGATCACAGATACGCAGTATTTT. Translation gives CASSAVATSGGITDTQYF.